These 2 T cell receptor beta chains share one sample of origin, sequenced in a study of blood T cell repertoires in COVID-19. Some clones are missing from TCRdb's copy, which holds only in-frame ones; the method was immunoSEQ multiplex PCR. This table has about 26,000 clones, roughly 88% appearing once. Material for sequencing was peripheral blood. The receptors stem from a man in his 70s with acute or convalescent COVID-19.

The chain employs TRBV7-9 and TRBJ1-2; 7 nucleotides agree with TRBD1. Losses at the gene ends were 5 bases for V and 8 bases for J; bases not matched to a gene: 11. The germline gives CDR1 SEHNR, CDR2 FQNEAQ (reference sequence). CDR3 size: 14 residues. Written as DNA, the CDR3 is TGTGCCAGCAGCCGCCCGACAGGGCGTAACGGCTACACCTTC. This codes for CASSRPTGRNGYTF.

This clone appeared once. The chain carries TRBV6-1 and TRBJ2-2, with 7 bases fitting TRBD2. The germline CDR1 and CDR2 sequences are MNHNS and SASEGT. The CDR3 has 16 residues. V shed 3 bases and J 5 bases; nucleotides not matched to a gene: 9. The CDR3 is CASSDWAGEGTGELFF. CDR3 DNA: TGTGCCAGCAGTGACTGGGCGGGAGAGGGGACCGGGGAGCTGTTTTTT.